This T cell receptor beta chain was captured by sequencing in a study of control samples from healthy donors and cancer patients. CDR3 length equals 14 residues. The germline V and J ends were trimmed by 2 bases and 5 bases, with 13 bases remaining between them. Germline CDR1 and CDR2: SQVTM and ANQGSEA. The repertoire was sequenced with immunoSEQ multiplex PCR; TCRdb's copy has only in-frame clones and lacks some. The sample yields 150,000 to 200,000 clones, approximately 94% seen once. Sequenced input: blood. This rearrangement joins TRBV29-1 to TRBJ1-5, with D uncertain. The sequence derives from a middle-aged woman in good health. This CDR3 reads CSVEFPEGDQPQHF. The CDR3 DNA sequence: TGCAGCGTTGAATTCCCCGAAGGCGATCAGCCCCAGCATTTT.